These 8 T cell receptor beta chains came from one sample sequenced in a study of blood T cells in healthy people across ages. Through a sample-barcoded 5' primer and a J-beta primer mix, a second PCR was run for about 6 to 12 cycles. One entry per CDR3 protein, called by TCRdb with MiXCR from the 5' RACE reads. The sample lists around 1,600,000 distinct CDR3 sequences; under 55% were seen once. Sequencing used blood. The receptors come from a woman between 18 and 30 years old in good health.

This chain links TRBV6-5 with TRBJ1-4, with a tentative D call TRBD1 (5 bases). CDR3 length: 14 residues. From germline, CDR1 is MNHEY and CDR2 SVGAGI. Trimming pared 4 bases from V and 6 bases from J, leaving 12 bases between. DNA of the CDR3: TGTGCCAGCAGTTCGAGCAGGGTGGATGAAAAACTGTTTTTT. Encoded protein: CASSSSRVDEKLFF.

In its sample, this clonotype was seen once. V gene TRBV27 combines with J gene TRBJ2-7, with D unclear. V lost 6 bases, J lost 1 base, and 13 bases lay in between. Looked up from germline, CDR1 is MNHEY and CDR2 is SMNVEV (reference sequence). CDR3 length equals 14 residues. CDR3 coding DNA: TGTGCCAGCAGCCCTTACGACAAATCCTACGAGCAGTACTTC. It yields the protein CASSPYDKSYEQYF.

The rearrangement joins TRBV20-1 to TRBJ2-3, with 11 bases that match TRBD2. Per the germline V gene, CDR1 is DFQATT and CDR2 is SNEGSKA (reference sequence). V lost 4 bases, J lost 4 bases, and 7 bases stayed unmatched. The CDR3 loop spans 15 amino acids. CDR3 in amino acids: CSAIQLAGVADTQYF. CDR3 coding DNA: TGCAGTGCTATTCAACTAGCGGGAGTCGCAGATACGCAGTATTTT.

V and J are TRBV4-1 and TRBJ2-1, with D perhaps TRBD2 (6 bases). Germline V gene lookup returns CDR1 MGHRA and CDR2 YSYEKL. The V end lost 0 bases, the J end lost 6 bases, and 21 bases lay between the germline ends. This CDR3 has 18 residues. Written as DNA, the CDR3 is TGCGCCAGCAGCCAAGATATGGGTAGCGGACGTTTGAGCAATGAGCAGTTCTTC. It yields the protein CASSQDMGSGRLSNEQFF.

The genes are TRBV5-4 and TRBJ2-5; no reliable D call. Germline V CDR1 and CDR2: SGHNT, YYREEE (reference sequence). The CDR3 sequence is 15 residues long. V dropped 3 bases and J dropped 4 bases, with 16 bases sitting between them. The CDR3 DNA reads TGTGCCAGCAGCTCGATAGGGCTCCATGGAGAGACCCAGTACTTC. Protein: CASSSIGLHGETQYF. Full variable domain (missing parts from reference TRBV5-4 and TRBJ2-5): ETGVTQSPTHLIKTRGQQVTLRCSSQSGHNTVSWYQQALGQGPQFIFQYYREEENGRGNFPPRFSGLQFPNYSSELNVNALELDDSALYLCASSSIGLHGETQYFGPGTRLLVL.

The V call is TRBV29-1, the J call TRBJ1-2, with D tentatively TRBD1 (6 bases). This CDR3 is built from 13 residues. Germline lookup yields CDR1 SQVTM and CDR2 ANQGSEA. V shed 3 bases and J shed 6 bases, with 14 bases lying between them. The CDR3 nucleotides read TGCAGCGTTGATTGGGGGCGCCAACATGGCTACACCTTC. The encoded protein is CSVDWGRQHGYTF.

This chain links TRBV12-3 or TRBV12-4 with TRBJ1-2; 9 bases agree with TRBD1. The CDR3 extends over 18 amino acids. V lost 1 base, J lost 4 bases, and 13 bases stayed unmatched. The CDR3 DNA sequence: TGTGCCAGCAGTTTAGTAGTAATTGTACAGGGGGCCCTCTATGGCTACACCTTC. Protein product: CASSLVVIVQGALYGYTF.

The chain carries TRBV15 and TRBJ2-5; D perhaps matches TRBD2 (6 bases). This CDR3 spans 14 amino acids. Germline CDR1 is LNHNV and CDR2 is YYDKDF (reference sequence). V dropped 4 bases and J dropped 5 bases, with 14 bases sitting between them. The DNA of the CDR3 is TGTGCCACCAGCACACTAGCCACCAGCGAGACCCAGTACTTC. Protein sequence: CATSTLATSETQYF.